This entry is about one T cell receptor beta chain. Its target is unknown. The germline gives CDR1 MDHEN, CDR2 SYDVKM. Trimming removed 2 bases at V and 13 bases at J, with 9 bases between. The CDR3 is 11 amino acids. This sample is part of a study of OX40 agonist ivuxolimab in advanced cancers. Study observations and caveats: Dosing at 0.1 to 3.0 mg/kg was accompanied by clonal expansion of CD4+ and CD8+ blood T cells by week 6.

The assay was immunoSEQ multiplex PCR, and TCRdb's table has in-frame clones only and misses some. The table includes tens of thousands of clones, roughly 80% detected once. The receptor was derived from an adult with an advanced solid tumor such as melanoma, head and neck, liver or kidney cancer. Sequenced here: CD4+ or CD8+ T cells sorted from blood, sampled in a trial of the OX40 agonist ivuxolimab. The J gene is TRBJ2-1, the V gene TRBV28; D possibly corresponds to TRBD2 (6 bases). This CDR3 is CASSLRGTQFF. The CDR3 DNA follows: TGTGCCAGCAGTTTACGCGGGACTCAGTTCTTC. The full variable domain, in which reference TRBV28 and TRBJ2-1 provide the parts outside the CDR3, is DVKVTQSSRYLVKRTGEKVFLECVQDMDHENMFWYRQDPGLGLRLIYFSYDVKMKEKGDIPEGYSVSREKKERFSLILESASTNQTSMYLCASSLRGTQFFGPGTRLTVL.